This T cell receptor beta chain was sequenced in a study of molecular identifiers for immune sequencing clone quantification. Methods described previously, with TCR primers listed, were used for bulk TCR libraries. A single record per CDR3 protein comes from TCRdb applying MiXCR to the PCR reads. The sample carries some 680,000 distinct CDR3 sequences, roughly 27% recorded once. This clonotype was seen only a few times. The CDR3 contains 15 residues. V lost 0 bases, J lost 4 bases, and 12 bases lay in between. The TCR sequence derives from a human donor in good health. Some libraries in this study had Jurkat cell RNA spiked in. The chain links TRBV12-3 or TRBV12-4 to TRBJ2-5, with D unresolved. Sequencing was carried out using naive CD8+ T cells from blood, with Jurkat cell RNA spiked in. Subset denoted: FACS-sorted CD8+CD4-CCR7+CD45RA+ naive T cells. CDR3 nucleotides: TGTGCCAGCAGTTTAGCTGTCAGTAGTCGAGAGACCCAGTACTTC. Translating gives CASSLAVSSRETQYF.